This passage covers 21 T cell receptor beta chains from one sample sequenced in a study of long-term antiretroviral therapy in people with HIV. Version v3.0 of the immunoSEQ assay was performed at survey level. The assay was immunoSEQ multiplex PCR, and TCRdb's table has in-frame clones only and misses some. The sample includes 33,000 or so clones, roughly 98% of them seen just once. The sequences come from unsorted PBMCs, collected 7.6 years after starting antiretroviral therapy. The receptors were sampled from a man aged 30-40 years with HIV.

This chain uses TRBV7-8 with TRBJ1-5; 7 bases are a match to TRBD1. The germline V gene has CDR1 SGHVS and CDR2 FQNEAQ. With 5 bases clipped from V and 3 bases from J, the junction kept 10 bases outside the gene matches. This CDR3 has 16 residues. This chain's CDR3 is CASSRQGLRDNQPQHF. In nucleotides, the CDR3 is TGTGCCAGCAGCCGACAGGGTTTACGAGACAATCAGCCCCAGCATTTT.

The chain joins TRBV18 to TRBJ2-1; TRBD2 matches at 9 bases. V lost 3 bases to trimming and J lost 6 bases; unmatched junction nucleotides: 6. This CDR3 is built from 15 residues. Per germline, CDR1 KGHSH and CDR2 LQKENI. CDR3 sequence: CASSPRSGGFNEQFF. The DNA of the CDR3 is TGTGCCAGCTCACCGAGGAGCGGGGGGTTCAATGAGCAGTTCTTC.

The chain carries TRBV30 and TRBJ1-2, with a possible D match to TRBD1 (6 bases). The V gene's germline CDR1 is GTSNPN and CDR2 SVGIG (reference sequence). V was pared by 4 bases and J by 3 bases, with 12 bases between. The CDR3 runs to 13 residues. CDR3 in DNA: TGTGCCTGGACCCCGGGGGGCGACTATGGCTACACCTTC. This encodes CAWTPGGDYGYTF.

The chain has TRBV7-9 and TRBJ2-2; maybe TRBD2 (6 bases). There are 14 residues in the CDR3. The germline V gene encodes CDR1 SEHNR and CDR2 FQNEAQ (reference sequence). CDR3 sequence reads: CAWSLGGNTGELFF. CDR3 DNA: TGTGCGTGGTCCCTGGGGGGGAACACCGGGGAGCTGTTTTTT.

J is TRBJ1-1 and V is TRBV19; D may be TRBD1 (6 bases). CDR3 size: 15 residues. The ends were cut back, 9 bases at V and 5 bases at J, with 22 bases in the middle. Germline CDR1 reads LNHDA; CDR2 reads SQIVND (reference sequence). CDR3 in amino acids: CASNDYGGWGTEAFF. The CDR3 DNA reads as TGTGCCAGCAATGACTATGGGGGCTGGGGGACTGAAGCTTTCTTT.

The chain combines TRBV7-3 with TRBJ2-3; tentatively, D is TRBD2 (5 bases). The CDR3 runs 13 residues. Germline CDR1 reads SGHTA; CDR2 reads FQGTGA. V lost 0 bases and J lost 8, with 9 bases in between. The CDR3 coding sequence is TGTGCCAGCAGCTTAACGAGCGCGGGTACGCAGTATTTT. Translation gives CASSLTSAGTQYF.

CDR3 in amino acids: CASSESGQYF. CDR3 nucleotides: TGTGCCAGCAGTGAAAGCGGGCAGTACTTC. The gene calls are TRBV6-1 and TRBJ2-5; a possible D gene is TRBD2 (6 bases). Germline CDR1 reads MNHNS; CDR2 reads SASEGT. The CDR3 spans 10 residues. V lost 2 bases and J lost 11, with 6 bases in between.

V usage is TRBV30 and J usage is TRBJ2-3; D may correspond to TRBD1 or TRBD2 (5 bases each). This CDR3 spans 14 amino acids. Trimming took off 2 bases at V and 5 bases at J, with 14 bases between the two ends. CDR1 and CDR2 (germline): GTSNPN, SVGIG (reference sequence). The CDR3 coding sequence is TGTGCCTGGAGTCGGGGCAGAGCGCTAGATACGCAGTATTTT. Encoded protein: CAWSRGRALDTQYF.

The chain combines TRBV5-8 with TRBJ2-7; perhaps TRBD1 as D (7 bases). The CDR3 totals 14 residues. The ends were cut back, 5 bases at V and 4 bases at J, with 16 bases in the middle. Germline V gene sequence: CDR1 SGHTS, CDR2 YDEGEE. The CDR3 sequence is CASRHRDSGYEQYF. The CDR3 DNA reads as TGTGCCAGCAGGCACCGGGACAGCGGGTACGAGCAGTACTTC.

This chain connects TRBV5-6 to TRBJ2-7; the D gene is possibly TRBD1 (5 bases). The CDR3 spans 13 residues. CDR1 is SGHDT, CDR2 YYEEEE, per germline. V lost 2 bases and J 2 bases, leaving 8 bases between the germline ends. For the CDR3, the DNA is TGTGCCAGCAGCTTAGCAGGGACCTACGAGCAGTACTTC. Residues: CASSLAGTYEQYF. Together with reference TRBV5-6 and TRBJ2-7, the CDR3 gives the full variable domain: DAGVTQSPTHLIKTRGQQVTLRCSPKSGHDTVSWYQQALGQGPQFIFQYYEEEERQRGNFPDRFSGHQFPNYSSELNVNALLLGDSALYLCASSLAGTYEQYFGPGTRLTVT.

This clone was picked up one time. Other DNA sequences in this specimen translate into the identical CDR3. As DNA, the CDR3 is TGTGCCAGCAGCTTGGGACTTGGCTCCTACGAGCAGTACTTC. Translating gives CASSLGLGSYEQYF. V gene TRBV7-2 combines with J gene TRBJ2-7; D is perhaps TRBD2 (6 bases). Trimming took 3 bases from V and 0 from J, leaving 9 bases between them. The CDR3 is 14 residues long. The germline V gene encodes CDR1 SGHTA and CDR2 FQGNSA.

This clone was seen only once. The V gene is TRBV30, the J gene TRBJ1-4; D may be TRBD1 (6 bases). Trimming shortened V by 3 bases and J by 2 bases, and 10 bases separated the two germline ends. CDR3 length: 14 amino acids. CDR1 is GTSNPN and CDR2 is SVGIG in the germline V gene (reference sequence). The CDR3 here is CAWSQGRTNEKLFF. CDR3 bases: TGTGCCTGGAGCCAGGGGCGGACTAATGAAAAACTGTTTTTT.

The V call is TRBV4-3, the J call TRBJ2-5; a weak D match, TRBD1 (6 bases). The germline V gene encodes CDR1 LGHNA and CDR2 YSLEER. The CDR3 sequence is 14 residues long. Trimming pared 0 bases from V and 4 bases from J, leaving 9 bases between. CDR3 residues: CASSQDWGRETQYF. Written as DNA, the CDR3 is TGCGCCAGCAGCCAAGATTGGGGGCGAGAGACCCAGTACTTC.

The chain joins TRBV28 to TRBJ2-3; possible D gene TRBD2, 6 bases. V was shortened by 4 bases and J by 0 bases, with 20 bases between the two germline ends. Germline V CDR1 and CDR2: MDHEN, SYDVKM. This CDR3 region has 18 residues. The CDR3 DNA is TGTGCCAGCAGTTCCCTTGGCGGGATGTACCCTAGCACAGATACGCAGTATTTT. It translates to CASSSLGGMYPSTDTQYF. The whole variable domain, filled in from reference TRBV28 and TRBJ2-3, reads DVKVTQSSRYLVKRTGEKVFLECVQDMDHENMFWYRQDPGLGLRLIYFSYDVKMKEKGDIPEGYSVSREKKERFSLILESASTNQTSMYLCASSSLGGMYPSTDTQYFGPGTRLTVL.

The chain carries TRBV11-2 and TRBJ2-5; TRBD2 matches at 11 bases. J lost 5 bases, V lost 4 bases, and 9 bases had no gene match. The CDR3 totals 16 residues. Germline-derived CDR1 and CDR2 are SGHAT and FQNNGV. The CDR3 sequence is CASSSGGSGGAETQYF. The CDR3 DNA sequence: TGTGCCAGCAGCTCGGGGGGTAGCGGGGGGGCCGAGACCCAGTACTTC.

This chain uses TRBV7-2 with TRBJ1-5, with D possibly TRBD1 on 5 matching bases. CDR3 size: 13 residues. Trimming left V 5 bases short and J 2 bases short, with 7 bases between. Looked up from germline, CDR1 is SGHTA and CDR2 is FQGNSA. The CDR3 sequence is CASSRDRNQPQHF. The CDR3 DNA reads TGTGCCAGCAGCAGGGACCGCAATCAGCCCCAGCATTTT.

This clone was observed a single time. This chain connects TRBV7-6 to TRBJ2-7, with 7 bases identical to TRBD1. This CDR3 comprises 16 residues. Germline loops: CDR1 SGHVS, CDR2 FNYEAQ. Losses at the gene ends were 1 base for V and 4 bases for J; bases not matched to a gene: 10. The CDR3 here is CASSLGAPPGGYEQYF. In nucleotides, the CDR3 is TGTGCCAGCAGCTTAGGGGCACCCCCAGGGGGTTACGAGCAGTACTTC.

The chain links TRBV29-1 to TRBJ2-1; D may correspond to TRBD1 or TRBD2 (6 bases each). The V and J ends lost 5 bases and 9 bases respectively, with 20 bases between them. This CDR3 is 14 amino acids long. Germline lookup yields CDR1 SQVTM and CDR2 ANQGSEA. This CDR3 reads CSVFPFSGAGEQFF. The CDR3 DNA reads as TGCAGCGTTTTTCCCTTCTCGGGGGCAGGTGAGCAGTTCTTC.

The genes are TRBV7-2 and TRBJ1-4; D call uncertain. This CDR3 is 15 amino acids long. The germline V and J ends were trimmed by 5 bases and 3 bases, with 13 bases remaining between them. Germline V lookup: CDR1 SGHTA, CDR2 FQGNSA. The CDR3 nucleotides read TGTGCCAGCAGCCCCTTCGGTGGGGCTAATGAAAAACTGTTTTTT. This codes for CASSPFGGANEKLFF.

The V call is TRBV4-3, the J call TRBJ1-4, with TRBD1 matching 9 bases. From germline, CDR1 is LGHNA and CDR2 YSLEER. This CDR3 has 17 amino acids. The V gene end was trimmed by 0 bases and the J gene end by 8 bases; junction bases not matched to a gene: 10. The CDR3 sequence: CASSQDLLGQGNEKLFF. CDR3 DNA sequence: TGCGCCAGCAGCCAAGATCTTTTGGGACAGGGAAACGAAAAACTGTTTTTT.

The chain has TRBV9 and TRBJ2-3, with a weak D call TRBD2 (6 bases). V was cut by 0 bases and J by 1 base, with 9 bases left in between. Germline V gene lookup returns CDR1 SGDLS and CDR2 YYNGEE. The CDR3 is 15 residues long. The chain's CDR3 is CASSVGGDRTDTQYF. DNA of the CDR3: TGTGCCAGCAGCGTAGGGGGGGACCGCACAGATACGCAGTATTTT. Full variable domain (rest looked up from reference TRBV9 and TRBJ2-3): DSGVTQTPKHLITATGQRVTLRCSPRSGDLSVYWYQQSLDQGLQFLIQYYNGEERAKGNILERFSAQQFPDLHSELNLSSLELGDSALYFCASSVGGDRTDTQYFGPGTRLTVL.